These 2 T cell receptor beta chains were sequenced from one sample in a study of blood T cells in healthy people across ages. A sample-barcoded 5' primer and a J-beta primer mix were used in a second PCR of roughly 7 to 12 cycles. One entry per CDR3 protein results from TCRdb running MiXCR on the 5' RACE reads. The sample records around 800,000 distinct CDR3 sequences, 62% being singletons. Sequencing was performed on blood. The receptors shown here come from a man aged 30-40 years in good health.

The chain uses TRBV15 and TRBJ2-1; 7 bases match TRBD1. V lost 4 bases and J lost 9; bases outside the gene matches: 9. Per the germline V gene, CDR1 is LNHNV and CDR2 is YYDKDF (reference sequence). This CDR3 contains 14 residues. The CDR3 nucleotides read TGTGCCACCAGCACTTTGACAGGGCTTGTTGAGCAGTTCTTC. Translation gives CATSTLTGLVEQFF.

The V gene is TRBV6-4, the J gene TRBJ2-1, with 7 bases matching TRBD2. The junction had 8 bases not matched to a gene; V was cut back by 7 bases and J by 5 bases. Germline V gives CDR1 MRHNA, CDR2 SNTAGT. The CDR3 spans 14 residues. In DNA form, the CDR3 reads TGTGCCAGCAAGGGCGGGGGAGACAACAATGAGCAGTTCTTC. Protein sequence: CASKGGGDNNEQFF.